This T cell receptor beta chain was sequenced in a study of blood T cell repertoires in COVID-19. For the study at large: The United States, Italy and Spain supplied acute and convalescent COVID-19 samples.

Germline CDR1 SGHNT, CDR2 YYREEE (reference sequence). Trimming removed 3 bases from V and 0 bases from J, with 9 bases in between. This CDR3 is built from 14 residues. Original handling: Amplifying reference gene primers gave estimates of nucleated cell counts. The data were produced by immunoSEQ multiplex PCR, yet TCRdb's version contains in-frame clones alone and is incomplete. That table supplies the V and J calls and clone size; D and trimming were determined from the DNA. The table lists under 200,000 clones, around four fifths of them singletons. This TCR came from a woman between 40 and 55 years old with acute or convalescent COVID-19. The sequenced sample consisted of peripheral blood. This chain links TRBV5-4 with TRBJ1-1; D is undetermined. The chain's CDR3 is CASSSEVLNTEAFF. The DNA for the CDR3 is TGTGCCAGCAGCTCGGAGGTGCTGAACACTGAAGCTTTCTTT. The full variable domain, in which reference TRBV5-4 and TRBJ1-1 provide the parts outside the CDR3, is ETGVTQSPTHLIKTRGQQVTLRCSSQSGHNTVSWYQQALGQGPQFIFQYYREEENGRGNFPPRFSGLQFPNYSSELNVNALELDDSALYLCASSSEVLNTEAFFGQGTRLTVV.